This T cell receptor (beta chain) was recorded in a study of T cell responses to AZD1222 COVID-19 vaccine. J lost 1 base, V lost 0 bases, and 3 bases had no gene match. The V gene's germline CDR1 is LGHDT and CDR2 YNNKEL (reference sequence). The CDR3 is 16 amino acids. The method was immunoSEQ multiplex PCR; TCRdb's version includes in-frame clones alone and lacks a portion of them. The repertoire holds 130,000 or so clones, with 90% as singletons. This sequence was found in an adult who received the MenACWY meningococcal vaccine as a control. The chain has TRBV3-1 (or the pseudogene TRBV3-2) and TRBJ1-5; the match to TRBD1 covers 7 bases. The sequenced sample was peripheral blood, obtained 28 days after the second dose of the MenACWY control vaccine. The CDR3 bases are TGTGCCAGCAGCCAAGAGACAGGGTGGAGCAATCAGCCCCAGCATTTT. As protein: CASSQETGWSNQPQHF.